This TCR beta chain was sequenced for a study of T cell repertoires in cytomegalovirus infection. TCRdb analysed the reads with MiXCR anew, one entry per CDR3 protein. This sample has roughly 500,000 distinct CDR3 sequences, with about 42% found just once. Germline CDR1 and CDR2: MNHGY and SAAAGT. There are 17 residues in the CDR3. Trimming took 0 bases from V and 0 from J; bases not matched to a gene: 2. Turning to this clonotype: Its antigen is not known.

The sequencing used cultured PBMCs, collected from culture after CMV antigen stimulation. This rearrangement joins TRBV6-8 to TRBJ1-6; 7 positions agree with TRBD1. This receptor was obtained from a human donor in good health (CMV status not recorded). Some clones in this sample may be carry-over from other donors' samples. The CDR3 here is CASSYSGQNSYNSPLHF. CDR3 coding DNA: TGTGCCAGCAGTTACTCGGGACAGAACTCCTATAATTCACCCCTCCACTTT.